This T cell receptor beta chain was observed in a study of T-cell memory formation after mild COVID-19. The CDR3 spans 17 residues. V was trimmed by 1 base and J by 0 bases, leaving 15 bases between them. Via MiXCR, TCRdb re-called the 5' RACE reads, giving one row per CDR3 protein. The profile shows 550,000 to 700,000 distinct CDR3 sequences, around a sixth of them singletons. The chain employs TRBV12-3 or TRBV12-4 and TRBJ1-1; no firm D call. The TCR was taken from an adult woman who had mild COVID-19 (a few samples of this study predate the infection). Cell type and time point are not known. The sequencing sample was made of PBMCs or a T cell subset sorted from them (not recorded which). CDR3 coding DNA: TGTGCCAGCAGTTTAGGAACTCGGGGTGGCGTGAACACTGAAGCTTTCTTT. Translating it yields CASSLGTRGGVNTEAFF.